This T cell receptor (beta chain) comes out of a study of post-analysis software for immune sequencing data. Study-level background: Recorded subtypes: relapsing-remitting, secondary progressive, progressive-relapsing; some patients unannotated. Overall study results and limits: Significantly lower normalized Chao1 diversity was found in patients with multiple sclerosis relative to controls. Patients used about five TRBV segments, including TRBV5-6, TRBV5-1 and TRBV20-1, more often than controls.

This clonotype has just a few counts. What it binds is unknown. V lost 4 bases and J lost 1, with 11 bases in between. There are 14 residues in the CDR3. From germline, CDR1 is SQVTM and CDR2 ANQGSEA. Unique molecular identifiers featured in each of the TCR beta cDNA libraries. TCRdb passed the PCR reads through MiXCR, listing each CDR3 protein once. The table records about 540,000 distinct CDR3 sequences, 34% of them present only once. The clonotype originates from a girl younger than 18 with multiple sclerosis. V and J are TRBV29-1 and TRBJ1-5, with TRBD1 as a possible D gene (6 bases). The sequenced sample was blood. The CDR3 loop is CSVGAGGSNQPQHF. In nucleotides, the CDR3 is TGCAGCGTTGGGGCGGGGGGCAGCAATCAGCCCCAGCATTTT.